These 9 T cell receptor beta chains came from one sample sequenced in a study of blood T cell repertoires in COVID-19. Assay: immunoSEQ multiplex PCR; the TCRdb copy retains only in-frame clones and omits some. This sample has 150,000 to 200,000 clones, with 70% to 90% found just once. Sequencing used peripheral blood. The source of these receptors is a man in his sixties with acute or convalescent COVID-19.

V and J are TRBV28 and TRBJ1-3; 7 bases line up with TRBD1. Trimming at V came to 6 bases and at J to 7 bases, leaving 0 bases not matched to a gene. Looked up from germline, CDR1 is MDHEN and CDR2 is SYDVKM. The CDR3 spans 11 residues. In DNA, the CDR3 is TGTGCCAGCAGAGGGGGCAACACCATATATTTT. Its protein is CASRGGNTIYF.

The count of this clone is one. V and J are TRBV4-1 and TRBJ1-5, with no clear D. Between the trimmed V and J ends, which lost 4 bases and 0 bases, there was a span of 7 bases. CDR3 length: 14 residues. Germline lookup yields CDR1 MGHRA and CDR2 YSYEKL. CDR3 sequence: CASSREYSNQPQHF. In DNA form, the CDR3 reads TGCGCCAGCAGCCGAGAATATAGCAATCAGCCCCAGCATTTT.

Details on this clone: Other nucleotide sequences in the sample specify the same CDR3. The V gene is TRBV11-2, the J gene TRBJ2-7; the match to TRBD1 covers 9 bases. CDR3 length equals 14 residues. Germline CDR1 SGHAT, CDR2 FQNNGV. V gave up 5 bases and J gave up 2 bases; unmatched junction bases: 4. CDR3 residues: CASSPGQGPYEQYF. For the CDR3, the DNA is TGTGCCAGCAGCCCCGGACAGGGGCCCTACGAGCAGTACTTC.

The chain has TRBV15 and TRBJ2-1, with 9 bases matching TRBD2. The CDR3 runs 15 residues. CDR1 LNHNV and CDR2 YYDKDF come from the germline V gene (reference sequence). With 1 base clipped from V and 5 bases from J, the junction kept 3 bases outside the gene matches. CDR3 bases: TGTGCCACCAGCAGAGGTAGCGGGAGCGACAATGAGCAGTTCTTC. Protein: CATSRGSGSDNEQFF.

This clone was found a few times. The chain uses TRBV15 and TRBJ2-7, with 9 positions matching TRBD2. Germline values: CDR1 LNHNV, CDR2 YYDKDF (reference sequence). J gave up 7 bases and V 4 bases, and 20 bases lay outside the gene matches. The CDR3 sequence is 18 residues long. The CDR3 DNA reads TGTGCCACCAGCACCTCTTTTCAAGGAGCGGGAGGTTGGGGGGAGCAGTACTTC. This gives the protein CATSTSFQGAGGWGEQYF.

The chain joins TRBV30 to TRBJ2-1; D possibly corresponds to TRBD2 (6 bases). Trimming shortened V by 3 bases and J by 4 bases, and 16 bases separated the two germline ends. Germline assignment: CDR1 GTSNPN and CDR2 SVGIG (reference sequence). CDR3 length: 15 residues. DNA for the CDR3: TGTGCCTGGAGCGGACCCGGGGGACTTTACAATGAGCAGTTCTTC. It is translated as CAWSGPGGLYNEQFF.

The chain is built from TRBV9 and TRBJ2-2; possibly TRBD1 for D (5 bases). Trimming shortened V by 4 bases and J by 4 bases, and 17 bases separated the two germline ends. The CDR3 loop spans 16 amino acids. Per the germline V gene, CDR1 is SGDLS and CDR2 is YYNGEE. The CDR3 DNA is TGTGCCAGCAGCCCACCGTCAGGGCTTGTCACCGGGGAGCTGTTTTTT. Encoded protein: CASSPPSGLVTGELFF.

The V gene is TRBV5-6, the J gene TRBJ1-1, with TRBD1 matching over 8 bases. V was clipped by 2 bases and J by 5 bases; unmatched bases: 14. Germline CDR1 is SGHDT and CDR2 is YYEEEE. The CDR3 is made up of 17 amino acids. The chain's CDR3 is CASSFITGQVGKTEAFF. CDR3 coding DNA: TGTGCCAGCAGCTTTATAACGGGACAGGTCGGGAAGACTGAAGCTTTCTTT. Full variable domain (outside the CDR3, taken from reference TRBV5-6 and TRBJ1-1): DAGVTQSPTHLIKTRGQQVTLRCSPKSGHDTVSWYQQALGQGPQFIFQYYEEEERQRGNFPDRFSGHQFPNYSSELNVNALLLGDSALYLCASSFITGQVGKTEAFFGQGTRLTVV.

J is TRBJ2-1 and V is TRBV7-9; 10 positions agree with TRBD2. The length of the CDR3 is 15 residues. Germline-derived CDR1 and CDR2 are SEHNR and FQNEAQ (reference sequence). The V segment lost 5 bases and the J segment 9 bases; nucleotides outside the gene matches: 10. The CDR3 here is CASSRVSGREAEQFF. The CDR3 coding sequence is TGTGCCAGCAGCCGTGTCAGCGGGAGGGAAGCTGAGCAGTTCTTC. The entire variable domain, with the rest obtained from reference TRBV7-9 and TRBJ2-1, is as follows: DTGVSQNPRHKITKRGQNVTFRCDPISEHNRLYWYRQTLGQGPEFLTYFQNEAQLEKSRLLSDRFSAERPKGSFSTLEIQRTEQGDSAMYLCASSRVSGREAEQFFGPGTRLTVL.